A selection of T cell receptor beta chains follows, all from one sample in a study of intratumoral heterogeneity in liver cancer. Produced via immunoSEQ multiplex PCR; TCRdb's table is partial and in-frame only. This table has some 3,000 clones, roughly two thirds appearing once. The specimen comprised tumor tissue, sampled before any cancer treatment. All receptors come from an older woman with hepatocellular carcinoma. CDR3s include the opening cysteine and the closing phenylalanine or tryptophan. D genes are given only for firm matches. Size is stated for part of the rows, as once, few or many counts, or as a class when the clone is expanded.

CASSPSGGSYNEQFF | TGTGCCAGCTCGCCTAGCGGAGGCTCCTACAATGAGCAGTTCTTC | TRBJ2-1 | TRBD2 | TRBV18 | .
CASSMRTAGDTQYF | TGTGCCAGTAGTATGCGGACTGCGGGAGATACGCAGTATTTT | TRBJ2-3 | . | TRBV19 | .
CASSQGPTLYNEQFF | TGTGCCAGCAGCCAAGGGCCTACCCTCTACAATGAGCAGTTCTTC | TRBJ2-1 | . | TRBV3-1/TRBV3-2 | .
CASSRGQVMNTEAFF | TGTGCCAGCAGTCGCGGACAGGTGATGAACACTGAAGCTTTCTTT | TRBJ1-1 | TRBD1 | TRBV6-5 | .
CASSLSERVADTQYF | TGTGCCAGCAGTTTATCGGAGAGGGTCGCAGATACGCAGTATTTT | TRBJ2-3 | . | TRBV27 | .
CASSLAPPGAGSYEQYF | TGTGCCAGCAGCTTAGCGCCACCCGGGGCGGGCTCCTACGAGCAGTACTTC | TRBJ2-7 | . | TRBV7-8 | medium-sized
CASSLGTDQPQHF | TGTGCCAGCAGCTTAGGTACCGATCAGCCCCAGCATTTT | TRBJ1-5 | . | TRBV7-6 | .
CASSFGFLAGGKFF | TGTGCCAGCAGCTTCGGATTCCTAGCGGGAGGCAAGTTCTTC | TRBJ2-1 | TRBD2 | TRBV7-2 | few
CASTTLSYEQYF | TGTGCCAGCACGACACTCTCCTACGAGCAGTACTTC | TRBJ2-7 | . | TRBV28 | few
CASSLWGREAQETQYF | TGCGCCAGCAGCTTGTGGGGGCGGGAGGCCCAAGAGACCCAGTACTTC | TRBJ2-5 | TRBD2 | TRBV5-1 | once
CASSASRPADEQYF | TGTGCCAGCAGCGCATCACGGCCGGCCGACGAGCAGTACTTC | TRBJ2-7 | . | TRBV7-6 | .
CAISETLGYTF | TGTGCCATCAGTGAAACCTTGGGCTACACCTTC | TRBJ1-2 | . | TRBV10-3 | .
CAWGTGGITGELFF | TGTGCCTGGGGAACAGGGGGCATCACCGGGGAGCTGTTTTTT | TRBJ2-2 | TRBD1 | TRBV30 | .
CASRARRGLETQYF | TGTGCCAGCAGGGCAAGGCGGGGGTTAGAGACCCAGTACTTC | TRBJ2-5 | TRBD2 | TRBV2 | .
CASSLVTNEQFF | TGCGCCAGCAGCTTGGTTACCAATGAGCAGTTCTTC | TRBJ2-1 | . | TRBV5-1 | .
CASSKYRDRINEQFF | TGTGCCAGCAGCAAATACCGGGACAGGATTAATGAGCAGTTCTTC | TRBJ2-1 | TRBD1 | TRBV7-3 | .
CASSPARSVYEQYF | TGTGCCAGCTCACCAGCCAGGTCTGTCTACGAGCAGTACTTC | TRBJ2-7 | . | TRBV18 | .
CASSRKDRDFGPQHF | TGTGCCAGTAGCAGAAAGGACAGGGACTTTGGGCCCCAGCATTTT | TRBJ1-5 | TRBD1 | TRBV19 | .
CASTLAGGGNEQFF | TGTGCCAGCACCTTAGCGGGAGGGGGCAATGAGCAGTTCTTC | TRBJ2-1 | TRBD2 | TRBV27 | .
CASSLGSSGSPSTDTQYF | TGTGCCAGCAGCTTGGGGTCTAGCGGGAGCCCAAGCACAGATACGCAGTATTTT | TRBJ2-3 | TRBD2 | TRBV7-9 | .
CAISDGTGRNTIYF | TGTGCCATCAGTGACGGGACAGGGAGAAACACCATATATTTT | TRBJ1-3 | TRBD1 | TRBV10-3 | .
CASSPETAGGTQYF | TGTGCCAGCAGTCCCGAAACTGCCGGAGGGACCCAGTACTTC | TRBJ2-5 | . | TRBV28 | .
CASSPYYNEQFF | TGCGCCAGCAGCCCCTACTACAATGAGCAGTTCTTC | TRBJ2-1 | . | TRBV5-1 | .
CASRDSRGEWTEAFF | TGTGCCAGCAGGGATTCCAGGGGGGAATGGACTGAAGCTTTCTTT | TRBJ1-1 | TRBD1 | TRBV6-5 | once
CASSEIRQIIGYGYTF | TGTGCCAGCAGTGAAATAAGACAGATCATCGGCTATGGCTACACCTTC | TRBJ1-2 | . | TRBV6-1 | .
CASSLIGEQFF | TGTGCCAGCAGTCTTATAGGTGAGCAGTTCTTC | TRBJ2-1 | . | TRBV6-5 | .
CASRAQPGLAGAVDTQYF | TGTGCCAGCAGGGCACAACCGGGACTAGCGGGAGCAGTAGATACGCAGTATTTT | TRBJ2-3 | TRBD2 | TRBV2 | .
CASSMGQKSPLHF | TGTGCCAGCAGCATGGGACAGAAGTCACCCCTCCACTTT | TRBJ1-6 | TRBD1 | TRBV9 | .
CAGLSFRRERLYEQYF | TGTGCCGGACTCAGTTTTCGGCGGGAGAGGTTATACGAGCAGTACTTC | TRBJ2-7 | TRBD2 | TRBV5-3 | .
CATSRGRQGGQPQHF | TGTGCCACCAGCAGAGGTAGACAGGGAGGTCAGCCCCAGCATTTT | TRBJ1-5 | TRBD1 | TRBV15 | .
CASPSDRGGRETQYF | TGTGCCAGCCCATCGGACAGGGGAGGGCGAGAGACCCAGTACTTC | TRBJ2-5 | TRBD1 | TRBV2 | .
CASSLEGSAERTGELFF | TGTGCCAGCAGCTTAGAAGGTTCCGCGGAGCGCACCGGGGAGCTGTTTTTT | TRBJ2-2 | . | TRBV7-9 | medium-sized
CASWTGVIDQPQHF | TGTGCCAGCTGGACAGGGGTTATAGATCAGCCCCAGCATTTT | TRBJ1-5 | TRBD1 | TRBV2 | large
CASSPVEELLYGYTF | TGTGCCAGCTCACCGGTGGAGGAACTTCTATATGGCTACACCTTC | TRBJ1-2 | . | TRBV18 | .
CASSSGLGQGRTFF | TGTGCCAGCAGCTCAGGATTAGGACAGGGGAGAACTTTCTTT | TRBJ1-1 | TRBD1 | TRBV5-4 | .
CASSPRQPGDQPQHF | TGTGCCAGCAGTCCAAGACAGCCTGGGGATCAGCCCCAGCATTTT | TRBJ1-5 | . | TRBV5-8 | .
CASSVGTSGVSDTQYF | TGTGCCAGCAGCGTAGGTACTAGCGGCGTGTCAGATACGCAGTATTTT | TRBJ2-3 | TRBD2 | TRBV9 | few
CASRRRGWHEQYF | TGTGCCAGCAGGCGGAGGGGGTGGCACGAGCAGTACTTC | TRBJ2-7 | . | TRBV25-1 | .
CASSFSWANSGHEQFF | TGTGCCAGCAGTTTTTCATGGGCTAACTCGGGTCATGAGCAGTTCTTC | TRBJ2-1 | . | TRBV27 | medium-sized
CASSQDWLSPQPQHF | TGCGCCAGCAGCCAAGATTGGCTAAGCCCTCAGCCCCAGCATTTT | TRBJ1-5 | . | TRBV4-1 | large
CASRPLTGEANYGYTF | TGTGCCAGCAGACCTCTCACAGGGGAAGCTAACTATGGCTACACCTTC | TRBJ1-2 | TRBD1 | TRBV28 | once
CASSNPGAPNEQFF | TGTGCCAGCAGTAACCCGGGTGCCCCCAATGAGCAGTTCTTC | TRBJ2-1 | . | TRBV6-2/TRBV6-3 | .
CATSRELGGGKDTQYF | TGTGCCACCAGCAGGGAGCTAGGGGGCGGGAAAGATACGCAGTATTTT | TRBJ2-3 | . | TRBV15 | .
CASSPVDAPDTQYF | TGTGCCAGCTCACCGGTCGACGCTCCAGATACGCAGTATTTT | TRBJ2-3 | . | TRBV18 | medium-sized
CASSPPTGSNTEAFF | TGTGCCAGCAGTCCGCCCACAGGGTCCAACACTGAAGCTTTCTTT | TRBJ1-1 | . | TRBV6-5 | few
CASSLTSGRADKNIQYF | TGTGCCAGCAGCCTGACTAGCGGGAGGGCCGATAAAAACATTCAGTACTTC | TRBJ2-4 | TRBD2 | TRBV9 | .
CASSETGAGVRGEQYF | TGTGCCAGCAGTGAAACTGGAGCGGGCGTGCGTGGGGAGCAGTACTTC | TRBJ2-7 | . | TRBV6-1 | .
CASSTGTRGGTQYF | TGTGCCAGCAGCACCGGGACTAGGGGAGGGACCCAGTACTTC | TRBJ2-5 | TRBD2 | TRBV7-9 | .